What follows describes a single TCR beta chain. Its target is unknown. Antigen-specific CD4+ T cells were expanded with viral peptide pools in the ViraFEST assay before sequencing. Upon completion of 10 to 11 days in culture, CD4+ T cells were isolated. The cohort was immunized with two doses of either the BNT162b2 or mRNA-1273 vaccine. On both days 3 and 7, half of the culture medium was replaced with IL-2 medium. Profiled with immunoSEQ multiplex PCR; TCRdb holds only in-frame clones, not every one. This sample yields approximately 29,000 clones, of which over 70% are seen a single time; roughly 10% belongs to the top ten. This CDR3 is built from 13 residues. V shed 4 bases and J 6 bases; nucleotides not matched to a gene: 2. Germline assignment: CDR1 MRHNA and CDR2 SNTAGT. The sample comes from a study of vaccination effects on CD4 cells after COVID-19. Study-level findings and limits: Early post-infection timepoints were absent, and convalescent patients were few.

V is TRBV6-4 and J is TRBJ2-1; 8 bases align to TRBD2. The TCR sequence derives from a human donor who received a COVID-19 vaccine. The input for sequencing was CD4+ T cells from PBMCs cultured with HCoV-NL63 spike peptides, taken after COVID-19 vaccination. The CDR3 sequence: CASSAGTSNEQFF. CDR3 sequence (DNA): TGTGCCAGCAGTGCCGGGACTAGCAATGAGCAGTTCTTC.